This TCR beta chain was observed in a study of cytomegalovirus exposure and HLA in healthy donors. For the study at large: The same platform as the approximately 670 first-cohort repertoires was used for the 110 or so validation repertoires, a later analysis reported.

Measured with immunoSEQ multiplex PCR; TCRdb has only the in-frame clones, and not every one. The profile shows 110,000 to 150,000 clones, about 94% of them singletons. In regard to this clone: Its antigen is undetermined.

V was pared by 3 bases and J by 1 base, with 15 bases between. Germline values: CDR1 SGHDN, CDR2 FVKESK. The CDR3 has 16 residues. Study-level results: The authors listed 150 to 200 TCR beta chains as cytomegalovirus-associated. Most TCR sequences showed up rarely, but some public TCRs showed up in many donors.

Source material: PBMCs. The receptor was derived from a man aged 18 to 30 in good health and CMV-seropositive. J is TRBJ2-5 and V is TRBV14, with a weak D call TRBD2 (6 bases). This CDR3 is CASSQIPGLSQETQYF. DNA of the CDR3: TGTGCCAGCAGCCAGATCCCGGGACTCTCCCAAGAGACCCAGTACTTC.